This T cell receptor beta chain was profiled in a study of T-cell memory formation after mild COVID-19. Whole-study findings and limits: Among contracting clones, CD4+ were mainly CM/EM and CD8+ enriched in EMRA. Clones contracting across day 15 to 85 had a balanced CD4/CD8 profile; later expanding clones leaned CD4+.

This clonotype has a count of ten or more. Its specificity is not known. Germline lookup yields CDR1 SGHRS and CDR2 YFSETQ. CDR3 length equals 13 residues. Trimming removed 0 bases from V and 4 bases from J, with 5 bases in between. TCRdb recomputed calls from the 5' RACE reads with MiXCR, one row per CDR3 protein. Of under 300,000 distinct CDR3 sequences in the sample, about 17% were seen once. Sequenced: PBMCs or a T cell subset sorted from them (not recorded which). The TCR sequence derives from a young man who had mild COVID-19 (a few samples of this study predate the infection). Cell type and time point are not known. The V gene is TRBV5-1, the J gene TRBJ2-1; D is unclear. The CDR3 DNA follows: TGCGCCAGCAGCTTGGAGTTGTACAATGAGCAGTTCTTC. It specifies CASSLELYNEQFF.